The source of this TCR beta chain is a study of T cell responses to AZD1222 COVID-19 vaccine. Produced via immunoSEQ multiplex PCR; TCRdb's table is partial and in-frame only. The sample carries 250,000 or so clones, over 85% recorded once. Remarks on this clone: As yet, its antigen is unknown.

The CDR3 has 15 amino acids. V dropped 7 bases and J dropped 0 bases, with 13 bases sitting between them. Germline CDR1 is MGHRA and CDR2 is YSYEKL. The study's findings and limits: White British ancestry dominated among donors, who included more females, and clonal diversity was possibly underestimated.

V usage is TRBV4-1 and J usage is TRBJ1-5; no definite D call. The TCR was taken from an adult in good health. Sequenced material: peripheral blood, taken on day 0 of AZD1222 vaccination. Here the CDR3 DNA reads TGCGCCAGCAACCTTAACTTCTTTAGCAATCAGCCCCAGCATTTT. This encodes CASNLNFFSNQPQHF.